This TCR beta chain stems from a study of blood T cell repertoires in COVID-19. Study-level background: COVID-19 samples collected from the United States, Italy and Spain covered acute and convalescent phases. The cDNA or gDNA used as material had been derived from T cells, B-cell-depleted T cells, or PBMCs.

Measured with immunoSEQ multiplex PCR; TCRdb has only the in-frame clones, and not every one. Of around 47,000 clones detected, 69% appear once; the ten largest clones hold under 6.5%. This clone was detected a few times. V shed 5 bases and J 2 bases; nucleotides not matched to a gene: 13. The CDR3 spans 17 residues. CDR1 and CDR2 from the germline V gene are SGHVS and FQNEAQ. Sequencing input: peripheral blood. The rearrangement joins TRBV7-8 to TRBJ1-2, with 8 bases identical to TRBD1. The TCR comes from a man older than 75 with acute or convalescent COVID-19. CDR3: CASSRTGGQGTNYGYTF. In DNA form, the CDR3 reads TGTGCCAGCAGCCGGACCGGCGGACAGGGTACCAACTATGGCTACACCTTC.